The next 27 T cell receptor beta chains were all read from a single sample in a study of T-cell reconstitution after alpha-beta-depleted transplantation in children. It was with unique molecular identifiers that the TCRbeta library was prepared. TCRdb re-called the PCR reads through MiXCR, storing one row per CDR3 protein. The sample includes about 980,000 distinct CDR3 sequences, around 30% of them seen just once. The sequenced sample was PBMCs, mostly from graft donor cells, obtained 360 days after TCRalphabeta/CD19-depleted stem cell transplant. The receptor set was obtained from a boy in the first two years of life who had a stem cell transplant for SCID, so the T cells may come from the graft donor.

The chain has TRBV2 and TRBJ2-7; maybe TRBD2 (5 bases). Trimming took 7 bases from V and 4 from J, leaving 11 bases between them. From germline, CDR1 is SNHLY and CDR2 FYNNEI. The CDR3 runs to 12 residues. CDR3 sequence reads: CASNGEVYEQYF. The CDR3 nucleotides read TGTGCCAGCAACGGGGAAGTGTACGAGCAGTACTTC. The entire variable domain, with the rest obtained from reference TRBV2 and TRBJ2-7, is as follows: EPEVTQTPSHQVTQMGQEVILRCVPISNHLYFYWYRQILGQKVEFLVSFYNNEISEKSEIFDDQFSVERPDGSNFTLKIRSTKLEDSAMYFCASNGEVYEQYFGPGTRLTVT.

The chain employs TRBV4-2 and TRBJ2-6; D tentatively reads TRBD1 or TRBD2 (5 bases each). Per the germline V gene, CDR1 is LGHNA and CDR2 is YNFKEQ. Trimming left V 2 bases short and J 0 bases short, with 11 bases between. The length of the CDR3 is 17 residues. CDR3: CASSQHPGPSGANVLTF. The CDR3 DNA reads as TGTGCCAGCAGCCAACACCCGGGACCCTCTGGGGCCAACGTCCTGACTTTC.

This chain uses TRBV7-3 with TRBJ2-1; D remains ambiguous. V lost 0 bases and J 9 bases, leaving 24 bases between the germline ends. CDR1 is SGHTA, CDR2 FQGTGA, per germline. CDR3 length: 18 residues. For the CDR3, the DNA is TGTGCCAGCAGCTTAACCAGTCGGTCTGGACGTCCCTACGGTGAGCAGTTCTTC. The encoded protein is CASSLTSRSGRPYGEQFF.

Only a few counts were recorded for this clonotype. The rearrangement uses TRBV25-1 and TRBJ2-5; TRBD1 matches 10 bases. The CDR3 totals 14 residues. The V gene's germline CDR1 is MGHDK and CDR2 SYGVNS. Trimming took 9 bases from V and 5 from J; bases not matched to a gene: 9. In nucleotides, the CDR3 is TGTGCCAGTAAGCACCCGGGACAGGGGGAGACCCAGTACTTC. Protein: CASKHPGQGETQYF.

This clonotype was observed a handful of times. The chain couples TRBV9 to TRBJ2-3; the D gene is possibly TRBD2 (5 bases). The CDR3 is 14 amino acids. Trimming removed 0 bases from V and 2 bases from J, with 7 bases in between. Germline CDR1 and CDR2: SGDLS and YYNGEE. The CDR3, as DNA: TGTGCCAGCAGCGTAGTTAGCGACACAGATACGCAGTATTTT. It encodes CASSVVSDTDTQYF.

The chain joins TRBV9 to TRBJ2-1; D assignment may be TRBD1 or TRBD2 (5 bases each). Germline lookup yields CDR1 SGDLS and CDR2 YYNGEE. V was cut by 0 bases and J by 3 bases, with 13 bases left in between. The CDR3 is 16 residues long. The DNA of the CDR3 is TGTGCCAGCAGCGTAGTTTATGGGACCGGCTACAATGAGCAGTTCTTC. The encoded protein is CASSVVYGTGYNEQFF.

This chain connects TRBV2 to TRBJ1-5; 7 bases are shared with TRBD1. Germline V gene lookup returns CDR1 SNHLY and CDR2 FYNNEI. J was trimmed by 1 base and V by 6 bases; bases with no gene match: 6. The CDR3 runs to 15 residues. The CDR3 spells CASRSTGMSNQPQHF. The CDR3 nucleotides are TGTGCCAGCAGATCGACAGGGATGAGCAATCAGCCCCAGCATTTT.

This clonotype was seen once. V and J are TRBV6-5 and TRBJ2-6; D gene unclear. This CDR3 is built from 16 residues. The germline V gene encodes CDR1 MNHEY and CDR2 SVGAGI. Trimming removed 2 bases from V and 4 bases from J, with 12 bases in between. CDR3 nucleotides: TGTGCCAGCAGTTACACCAGGCCCGCGGGGGCCAACGTCCTGACTTTC. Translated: CASSYTRPAGANVLTF.

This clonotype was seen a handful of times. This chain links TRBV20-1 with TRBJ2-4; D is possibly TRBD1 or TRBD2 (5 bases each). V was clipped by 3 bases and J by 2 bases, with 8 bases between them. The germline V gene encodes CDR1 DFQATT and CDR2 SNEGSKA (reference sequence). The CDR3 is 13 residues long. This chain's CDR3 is CSARSGPKNIQYF. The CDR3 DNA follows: TGCAGTGCTAGGTCGGGACCCAAAAACATTCAGTACTTC.

The CDR3 coding sequence is TGTGCCAGCTCTCGAGGGACCCTGAACACTGAAGCTTTCTTT. Translating gives CASSRGTLNTEAFF. V and J are TRBV18 and TRBJ1-1; a possible D gene is TRBD1 (5 bases). The germline gives CDR1 KGHSH, CDR2 LQKENI. This CDR3 is 14 amino acids long. The V end lost 6 bases, the J end lost 0 bases, and 11 bases lay between the germline ends.

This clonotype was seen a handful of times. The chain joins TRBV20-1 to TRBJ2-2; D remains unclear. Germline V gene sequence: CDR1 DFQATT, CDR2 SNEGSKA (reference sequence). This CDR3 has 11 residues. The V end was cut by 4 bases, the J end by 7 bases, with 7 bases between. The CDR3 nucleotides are TGCAGTGCTAAGGGATTCGGGGAGCTGTTTTTT. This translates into CSAKGFGELFF.

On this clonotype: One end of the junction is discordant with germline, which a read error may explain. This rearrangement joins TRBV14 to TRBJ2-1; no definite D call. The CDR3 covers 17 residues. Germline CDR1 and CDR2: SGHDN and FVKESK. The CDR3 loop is CAISQDQGRSSYNEQFF. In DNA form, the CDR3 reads TGTGCCATCAGCCAAGATCAAGGGCGTAGCTCCTACAATGAGCAGTTCTTC.

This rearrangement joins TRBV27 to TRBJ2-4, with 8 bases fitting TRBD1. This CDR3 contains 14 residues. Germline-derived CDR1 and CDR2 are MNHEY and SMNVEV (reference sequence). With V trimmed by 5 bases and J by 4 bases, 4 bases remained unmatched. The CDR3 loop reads CASSKRTGKNIQYF. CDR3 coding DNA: TGTGCCAGCAGTAAGCGGACAGGGAAAAACATTCAGTACTTC.

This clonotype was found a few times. The CDR3 region is CASSELMGTGELFF. The CDR3 bases are TGTGCCAGCAGTGAACTGATGGGGACCGGGGAGCTGTTTTTT. This chain uses TRBV6-1 with TRBJ2-2; D remains unclear. Germline values: CDR1 MNHNS, CDR2 SASEGT. This CDR3 has 14 amino acids. The V end lost 2 bases, the J end lost 5 bases, and 9 bases lay between the germline ends.

The CDR3 nucleotides read TGTGCCAGCAGCCCCGGACACACGAACACTGAAGCTTTCTTT. It yields the protein CASSPGHTNTEAFF. The V gene is TRBV7-3, the J gene TRBJ1-1; tentative D call: TRBD1 (5 bases). CDR1 and CDR2 from the germline V gene are SGHTA and FQGTGA. There are 14 residues in the CDR3. Trimming stripped 5 bases from V and 1 base from J, with 11 bases between.

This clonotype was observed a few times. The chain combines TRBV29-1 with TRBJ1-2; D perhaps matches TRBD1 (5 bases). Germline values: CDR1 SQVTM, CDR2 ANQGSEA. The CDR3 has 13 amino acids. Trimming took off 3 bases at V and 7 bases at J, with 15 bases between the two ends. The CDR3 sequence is CSVDRGLLSGYTF. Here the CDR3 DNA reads TGCAGCGTTGATCGGGGGTTATTGAGTGGCTACACCTTC.

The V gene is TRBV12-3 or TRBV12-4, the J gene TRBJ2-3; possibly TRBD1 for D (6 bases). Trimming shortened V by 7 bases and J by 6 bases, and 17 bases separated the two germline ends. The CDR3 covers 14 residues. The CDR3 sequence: CASNGRQGWDTQYF. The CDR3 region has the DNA TGTGCCAGCAACGGGCGGCAGGGGTGGGATACGCAGTATTTT.

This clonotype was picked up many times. CDR3 sequence reads: CASSFETISYNEQFF. CDR3 in DNA: TGCGCCAGCAGCTTCGAGACTATCTCCTACAATGAGCAGTTCTTC. The chain carries TRBV5-1 and TRBJ2-1; possible D gene TRBD2, 5 bases. The CDR3 has 15 residues. Trimming cost V 2 bases and J 0 bases, with 9 bases left between them. Germline V gene sequence: CDR1 SGHRS, CDR2 YFSETQ.

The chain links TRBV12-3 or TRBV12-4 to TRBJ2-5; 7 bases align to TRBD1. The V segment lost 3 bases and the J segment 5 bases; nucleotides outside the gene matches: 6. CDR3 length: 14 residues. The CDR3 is CASSLTGLLETQYF. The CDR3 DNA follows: TGTGCCAGCAGTTTGACAGGGTTACTGGAGACCCAGTACTTC.

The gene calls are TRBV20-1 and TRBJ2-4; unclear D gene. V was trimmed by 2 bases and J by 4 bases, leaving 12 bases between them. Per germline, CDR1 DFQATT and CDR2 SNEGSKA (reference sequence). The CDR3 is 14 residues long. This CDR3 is CSARSYRGKNIQYF. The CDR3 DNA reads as TGCAGTGCTAGAAGTTATCGCGGTAAAAACATTCAGTACTTC.

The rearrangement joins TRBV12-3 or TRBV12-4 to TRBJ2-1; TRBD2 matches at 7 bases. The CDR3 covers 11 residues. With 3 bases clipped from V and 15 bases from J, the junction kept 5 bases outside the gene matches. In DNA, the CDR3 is TGTGCCAGCAGTTTGGGAGGGAATGGGTTCTTC. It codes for CASSLGGNGFF.

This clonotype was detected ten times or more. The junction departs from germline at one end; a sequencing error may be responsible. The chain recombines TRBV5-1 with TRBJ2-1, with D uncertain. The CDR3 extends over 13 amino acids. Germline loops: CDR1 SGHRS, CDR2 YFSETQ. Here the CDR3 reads CASSLLGYNEQFF. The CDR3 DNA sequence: TGTGCCAGCAGTTTGCTGGGCTACAATGAGCAGTTCTTC.

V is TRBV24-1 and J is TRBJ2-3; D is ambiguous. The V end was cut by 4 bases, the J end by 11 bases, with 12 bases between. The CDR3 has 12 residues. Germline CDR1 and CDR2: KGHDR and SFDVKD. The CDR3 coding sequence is TGTGCCACCAGTGACCGCCTTGCGTGGCAGTATTTT. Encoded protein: CATSDRLAWQYF.

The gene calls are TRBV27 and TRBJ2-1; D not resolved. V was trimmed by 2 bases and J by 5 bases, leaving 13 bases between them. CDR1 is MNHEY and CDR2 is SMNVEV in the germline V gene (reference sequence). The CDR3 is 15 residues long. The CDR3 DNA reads TGTGCCAGCAGTTTACTATATCCCGGAAACAATGAGCAGTTCTTC. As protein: CASSLLYPGNNEQFF.

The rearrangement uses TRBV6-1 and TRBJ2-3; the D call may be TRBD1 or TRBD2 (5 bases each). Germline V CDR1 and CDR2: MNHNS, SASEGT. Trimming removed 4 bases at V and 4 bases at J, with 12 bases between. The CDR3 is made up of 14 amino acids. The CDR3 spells CASSVPGRPDTQYF. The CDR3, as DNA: TGTGCCAGCAGTGTCCCGGGACGTCCAGATACGCAGTATTTT.

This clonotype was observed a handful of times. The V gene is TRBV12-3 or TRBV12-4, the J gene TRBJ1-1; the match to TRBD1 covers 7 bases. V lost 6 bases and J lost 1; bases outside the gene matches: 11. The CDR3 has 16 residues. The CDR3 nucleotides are TGTGCCAGCAGCTATTTAAGGGGGCGGGGGAACACTGAAGCTTTCTTT. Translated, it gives CASSYLRGRGNTEAFF.

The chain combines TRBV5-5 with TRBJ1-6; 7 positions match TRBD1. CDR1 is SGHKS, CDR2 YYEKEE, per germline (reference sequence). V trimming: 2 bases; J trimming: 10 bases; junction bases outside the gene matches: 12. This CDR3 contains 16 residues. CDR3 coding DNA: TGTGCCAGCAGCTTAGGTACTCCCAGGGGGAACTCACCCCTCCACTTT. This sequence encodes CASSLGTPRGNSPLHF.